These 18 T cell receptor beta chains share one sample of origin, sequenced in a study of cytomegalovirus exposure and HLA in healthy donors. In the PCR, 60 Vbeta and 13 Jbeta primers were used. Clones were sequenced by immunoSEQ multiplex PCR, and TCRdb holds only the in-frame ones, with some missing. The table lists about 100,000 clones, approximately 70% of them singletons. Material for sequencing was PBMCs. Receptors originate from a man aged 35 to 55 in good health and CMV-seropositive.

This clone was counted only a few times. The rearrangement joins TRBV4-3 to TRBJ2-1; 13 bases align to TRBD2. V lost 0 bases and J lost 7; bases outside the gene matches: 9. Looked up from germline, CDR1 is LGHNA and CDR2 is YSLEER. CDR3 length: 18 residues. This CDR3 reads CASSQDRRELAGGNEQFF. CDR3 DNA: TGCGCCAGCAGCCAAGATCGTCGGGAACTAGCGGGAGGGAATGAGCAGTTCTTC.

The chain is built from TRBV30 and TRBJ1-4; TRBD1 matches at 7 bases. The junction had 12 bases not matched to a gene; V was cut back by 3 bases and J by 8 bases. Germline assignment: CDR1 GTSNPN and CDR2 SVGIG (reference sequence). This CDR3 is built from 15 residues. The CDR3 coding sequence is TGTGCCTGGAGCCCCGACAGGGTCGGTTTCGAAAAACTGTTTTTT. Its translation: CAWSPDRVGFEKLFF.

This clone was seen a single time. The chain employs TRBV27 and TRBJ2-5; TRBD2 aligns across 9 bases. The CDR3 totals 15 residues. Germline CDR1 and CDR2: MNHEY and SMNVEV (reference sequence). V shed 4 bases and J 2 bases; nucleotides not matched to a gene: 5. CDR3 DNA: TGTGCCAGCAGTTCGTGGCGGGAGGGTCAAGAGACCCAGTACTTC. Translated, it gives CASSSWREGQETQYF.

This clone was found a few times. The chain employs TRBV27 and TRBJ2-7; TRBD2 agrees at 7 bases. Per the germline V gene, CDR1 is MNHEY and CDR2 is SMNVEV (reference sequence). V was pared by 9 bases and J by 6 bases, with 8 bases of the junction left unmatched. CDR3 size: 12 residues. The CDR3 here is CASRTGGSEQYF. In nucleotides, the CDR3 is TGTGCCAGTCGGACCGGGGGGAGCGAGCAGTACTTC.

The chain employs TRBV6-5 and TRBJ2-7; TRBD2 matches at 7 bases. Germline CDR1 and CDR2: MNHEY and SVGAGI. V was clipped by 0 bases and J by 5 bases; unmatched bases: 7. CDR3 length: 15 residues. CDR3 sequence (DNA): TGTGCCAGCAGTTACTCTCGCGGGAGCGCCCACGAGCAGTACTTC. As protein: CASSYSRGSAHEQYF.

V and J are TRBV6-4 and TRBJ2-3; 7 bases match TRBD2. The CDR3 totals 15 residues. Losses at the gene ends were 3 bases for V and 0 bases for J; bases not matched to a gene: 3. Germline loops: CDR1 MRHNA, CDR2 SNTAGT. CDR3 loop: CASSESGGSTDTQYF. The CDR3 DNA follows: TGTGCCAGCAGTGAGTCGGGAGGCAGCACAGATACGCAGTATTTT.

The genes are TRBV2 and TRBJ1-2; D ambiguous. The germline V gene encodes CDR1 SNHLY and CDR2 FYNNEI. This CDR3 is 12 amino acids long. The germline V and J ends were trimmed by 2 bases and 8 bases, with 9 bases remaining between them. The CDR3 reads CASSETEDGYTF. CDR3 in DNA: TGTGCCAGCAGTGAAACGGAGGACGGCTACACCTTC.

The chain is built from TRBV5-1 and TRBJ2-1; TRBD2 matches 7 bases. The CDR3 is 14 amino acids. The J segment lost 3 bases and the V segment lost 4 bases, leaving 4 bases of the junction unmatched. CDR1 SGHRS and CDR2 YFSETQ come from the germline V gene. In DNA, the CDR3 is TGCGCCAGCAGCCCATCGGGGGGCTACAATGAGCAGTTCTTC. Its protein is CASSPSGGYNEQFF.

The chain couples TRBV12-5 to TRBJ2-2; 8 nucleotides align to TRBD1. The CDR3 spans 17 residues. The V gene's germline CDR1 is LGHNT and CDR2 FRNRAP. V shed 0 bases, J shed 0 bases, and the junction held 3 bases outside the gene matches. Here the CDR3 reads CASGLVRDRTNTGELFF. CDR3 nucleotide sequence: TGTGCTAGTGGTTTGGTACGGGACAGGACGAACACCGGGGAGCTGTTTTTT.

The chain is built from TRBV7-9 and TRBJ1-2; no clear D gene. CDR3 size: 15 residues. V lost 5 bases to trimming and J lost 4 bases, with 17 bases between them. Germline V CDR1 and CDR2: SEHNR, FQNEAQ (reference sequence). Here the CDR3 DNA reads TGTGCCAGCAGCCCCGGACTCTCAGGTACCTATGGCTACACCTTC. Protein product: CASSPGLSGTYGYTF. The full variable domain, with the rest looked up from reference TRBV7-9 and TRBJ1-2, is DTGVSQNPRHKITKRGQNVTFRCDPISEHNRLYWYRQTLGQGPEFLTYFQNEAQLEKSRLLSDRFSAERPKGSFSTLEIQRTEQGDSAMYLCASSPGLSGTYGYTFGSGTRLTVV.

V gene TRBV6-1 combines with J gene TRBJ2-3, with 11 positions matching TRBD1. Germline CDR1 is MNHNS and CDR2 is SASEGT. CDR3 size: 16 residues. V lost 2 bases and J lost 4; bases outside the gene matches: 5. CDR3 in DNA: TGTGCCAGCAGTGAATTTAGGGACAGGGGGGCAGATACGCAGTATTTT. It is translated as CASSEFRDRGADTQYF.

V gene TRBV13 combines with J gene TRBJ1-3; TRBD1 might be the D (5 bases). CDR3 size: 17 residues. Trimming took 4 bases from V and 0 from J, leaving 16 bases between them. Germline V gives CDR1 PRHDT, CDR2 FYEKMQ (reference sequence). CDR3 residues: CASSSETPQDSGNTIYF. DNA of the CDR3: TGTGCCAGCAGCTCTGAAACTCCACAGGACTCTGGAAACACCATATATTTT.

The V and J genes are TRBV19 and TRBJ2-2; 13 bases map to TRBD2. The germline gives CDR1 LNHDA, CDR2 SQIVND (reference sequence). This CDR3 has 16 residues. After removal of 4 bases from V and 7 bases from J, the junction contained 6 bases not matched to a gene. The CDR3 coding sequence is TGTGCCAGTAGTAACCAACTAGCGGGAGGGAACGGGGAGCTGTTTTTT. It codes for CASSNQLAGGNGELFF.

This clone was seen a few times. The rearrangement uses TRBV30 and TRBJ2-1; 11 bases are shared with TRBD2. In germline, CDR1 is GTSNPN, CDR2 SVGIG (reference sequence). V gave up 4 bases and J gave up 10 bases; unmatched junction bases: 6. The CDR3 contains 13 residues. CDR3 in amino acids: CAWNSGREGEQFF. Written as DNA, the CDR3 is TGTGCCTGGAATAGCGGGAGGGAGGGAGAGCAGTTCTTC.

The chain's CDR3 is CASSQSGSGQPQHF. The CDR3, as DNA: TGTGCCAGCAGCCAATCGGGTTCGGGTCAGCCCCAGCATTTT. The rearrangement uses TRBV16 and TRBJ1-5; D uncertain. Trimming took 0 bases from V and 6 from J, leaving 9 bases between them. Per the germline V gene, CDR1 is KGHSY and CDR2 is FQNENV. CDR3 size: 14 residues.

This clone was observed a handful of times. The chain joins TRBV25-1 to TRBJ2-2, with D possibly being TRBD2 (6 bases). The V gene lost 2 bases and the J gene lost 6 bases, with 13 bases spanning the gap. The CDR3 runs 15 residues. CDR1 is MGHDK and CDR2 is SYGVNS in the germline V gene. The CDR3 DNA follows: TGTGCCAGCAGTGAAGGCGGGGTAAGGTCCGGGGAGCTGTTTTTT. It specifies CASSEGGVRSGELFF.

The chain is built from TRBV10-2 and TRBJ1-2; no reliable D call. CDR3 length equals 14 residues. Germline loops: CDR1 WSHSY, CDR2 SAAADI. V was clipped by 3 bases and J by 5 bases, with 13 bases between them. The chain's CDR3 is CASSDYSNRYGYTF. As DNA, the CDR3 is TGCGCCAGCAGTGACTACAGTAACCGGTATGGCTACACCTTC.

This clone was picked up a small number of times. This chain links TRBV7-8 with TRBJ1-2, with a possible D match to TRBD1 (6 bases). CDR1 and CDR2 from the germline V gene are SGHVS and FQNEAQ. The V and J ends lost 5 bases and 2 bases respectively, with 9 bases between them. This CDR3 comprises 13 residues. The CDR3 spells CASSPDRNYGYTF. The CDR3 DNA follows: TGTGCCAGCAGCCCCGACAGGAACTATGGCTACACCTTC. Full variable domain (remainder filled in from reference TRBV7-8 and TRBJ1-2): GAGVSQSPRYKVAKRGQDVALRCDPISGHVSLFWYQQALGQGPEFLTYFQNEAQLDKSGLPSDRFFAERPEGSVSTLKIQRTQQEDSAVYLCASSPDRNYGYTFGSGTRLTVV.